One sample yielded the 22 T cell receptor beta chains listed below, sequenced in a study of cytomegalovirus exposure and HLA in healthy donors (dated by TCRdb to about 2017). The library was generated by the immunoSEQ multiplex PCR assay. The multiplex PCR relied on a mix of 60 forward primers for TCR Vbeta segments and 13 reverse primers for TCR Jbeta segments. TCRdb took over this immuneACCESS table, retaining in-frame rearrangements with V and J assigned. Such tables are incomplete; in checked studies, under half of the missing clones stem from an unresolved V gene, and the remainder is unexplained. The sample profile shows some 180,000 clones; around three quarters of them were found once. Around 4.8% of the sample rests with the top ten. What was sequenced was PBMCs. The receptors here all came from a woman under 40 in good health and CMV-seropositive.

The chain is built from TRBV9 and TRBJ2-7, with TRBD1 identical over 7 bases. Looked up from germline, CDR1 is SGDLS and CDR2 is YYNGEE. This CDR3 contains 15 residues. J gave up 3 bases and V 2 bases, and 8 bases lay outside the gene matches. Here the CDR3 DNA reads TGTGCCAGCAGCGTCGGGACAGCGGTCGGCTACGAGCAGTACTTC. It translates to CASSVGTAVGYEQYF. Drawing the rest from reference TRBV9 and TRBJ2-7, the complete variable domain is DSGVTQTPKHLITATGQRVTLRCSPRSGDLSVYWYQQSLDQGLQFLIQYYNGEERAKGNILERFSAQQFPDLHSELNLSSLELGDSALYFCASSVGTAVGYEQYFGPGTRLTVT.

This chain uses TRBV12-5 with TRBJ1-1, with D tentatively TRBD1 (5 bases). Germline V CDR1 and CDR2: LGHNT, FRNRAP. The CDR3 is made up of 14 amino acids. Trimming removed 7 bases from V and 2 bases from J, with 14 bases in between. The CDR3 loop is CASAFPGINTEAFF. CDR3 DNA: TGTGCTAGTGCCTTTCCAGGGATTAACACTGAAGCTTTCTTT.

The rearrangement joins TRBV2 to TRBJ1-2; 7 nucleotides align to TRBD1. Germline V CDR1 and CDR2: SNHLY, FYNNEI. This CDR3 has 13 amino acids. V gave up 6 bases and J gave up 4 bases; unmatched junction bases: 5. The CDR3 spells CASSMGQSYGYTF. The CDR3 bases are TGTGCCAGCAGCATGGGACAGAGCTATGGCTACACCTTC.

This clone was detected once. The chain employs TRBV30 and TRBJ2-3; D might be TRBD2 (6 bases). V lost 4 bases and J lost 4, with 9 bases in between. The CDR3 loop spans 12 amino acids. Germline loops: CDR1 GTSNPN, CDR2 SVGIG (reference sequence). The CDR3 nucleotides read TGTGCCTGGACTAGCGCTGCAGATACGCAGTATTTT. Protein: CAWTSAADTQYF.

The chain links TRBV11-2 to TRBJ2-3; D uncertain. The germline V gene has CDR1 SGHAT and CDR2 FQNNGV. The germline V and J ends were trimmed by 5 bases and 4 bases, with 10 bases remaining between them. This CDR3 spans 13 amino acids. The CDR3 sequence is CASSTLPADTQYF. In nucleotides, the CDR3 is TGTGCCAGCAGCACCCTGCCGGCAGATACGCAGTATTTT.

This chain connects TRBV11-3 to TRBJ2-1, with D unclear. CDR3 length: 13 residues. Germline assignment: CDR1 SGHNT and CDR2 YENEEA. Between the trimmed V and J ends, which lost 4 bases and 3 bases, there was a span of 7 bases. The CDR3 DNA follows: TGTGCCAGCAGCTCCCGACTCTACAATGAGCAGTTCTTC. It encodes CASSSRLYNEQFF.

The CDR3 here is CASRTGLAGGNTDTQYF. Written as DNA, the CDR3 is TGTGCCAGCAGGACGGGACTAGCGGGAGGTAACACAGATACGCAGTATTTT. This sequence joins TRBV2 and TRBJ2-3; TRBD2 aligns across 15 bases. V lost 6 bases and J lost 2; bases outside the gene matches: 6. CDR3 length equals 17 residues. The germline V gene has CDR1 SNHLY and CDR2 FYNNEI.

CDR3 region: CASSSQNYGYTF. The CDR3 DNA follows: TGTGCCAGCAGCTCCCAGAACTATGGCTACACCTTC. The chain has TRBV6-5 and TRBJ1-2; D not resolved. Trimming stripped 6 bases from V and 2 bases from J, with 7 bases between. Germline V gene data show CDR1 as MNHEY and CDR2 as SVGAGI. The CDR3 runs 12 residues.

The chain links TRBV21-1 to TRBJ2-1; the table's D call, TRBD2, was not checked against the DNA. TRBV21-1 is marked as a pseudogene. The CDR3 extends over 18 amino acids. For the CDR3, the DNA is TGTGCCAGCACCCGATTGAGACTAGCCCGACGCTCCTACAATGAGCAGTTCTTC. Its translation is CASTRLRLARRSYNEQFF.

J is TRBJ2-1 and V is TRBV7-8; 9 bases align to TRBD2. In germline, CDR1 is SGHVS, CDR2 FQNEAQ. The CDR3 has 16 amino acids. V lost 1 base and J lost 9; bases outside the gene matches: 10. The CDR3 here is CASSLVSSGNGGEQFF. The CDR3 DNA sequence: TGTGCCAGCAGCTTAGTTTCTAGCGGGAACGGGGGTGAGCAGTTCTTC.

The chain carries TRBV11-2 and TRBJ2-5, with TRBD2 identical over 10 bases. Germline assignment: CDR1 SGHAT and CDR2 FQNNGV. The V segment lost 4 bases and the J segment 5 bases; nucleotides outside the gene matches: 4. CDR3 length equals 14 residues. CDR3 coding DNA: TGTGCCAGCAGCTGGGGACTAGCGTGGGAGACCCAGTACTTC. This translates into CASSWGLAWETQYF.

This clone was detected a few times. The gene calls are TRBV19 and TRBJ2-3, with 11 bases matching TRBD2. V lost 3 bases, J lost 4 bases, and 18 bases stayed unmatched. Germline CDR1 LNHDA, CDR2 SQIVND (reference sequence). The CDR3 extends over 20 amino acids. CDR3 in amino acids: CASSMASIWETSGTADTQYF. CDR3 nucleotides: TGTGCCAGTAGTATGGCTTCTATCTGGGAGACTAGCGGGACCGCAGATACGCAGTATTTT.

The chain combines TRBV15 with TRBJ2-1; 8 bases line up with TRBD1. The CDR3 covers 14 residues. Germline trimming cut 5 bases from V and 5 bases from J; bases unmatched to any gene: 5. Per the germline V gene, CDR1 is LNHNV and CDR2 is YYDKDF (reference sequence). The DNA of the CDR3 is TGTGCCACCAGCTCTCGGACAGGGAACAATGAGCAGTTCTTC. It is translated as CATSSRTGNNEQFF.

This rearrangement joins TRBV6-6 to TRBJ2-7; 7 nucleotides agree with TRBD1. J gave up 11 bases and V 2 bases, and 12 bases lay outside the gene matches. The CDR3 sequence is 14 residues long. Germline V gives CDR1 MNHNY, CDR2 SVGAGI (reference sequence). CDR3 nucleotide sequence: TGTGCCAGCAGTTACGTTGGTACAGGGGAGTCTGAGTACTTC. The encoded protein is CASSYVGTGESEYF.

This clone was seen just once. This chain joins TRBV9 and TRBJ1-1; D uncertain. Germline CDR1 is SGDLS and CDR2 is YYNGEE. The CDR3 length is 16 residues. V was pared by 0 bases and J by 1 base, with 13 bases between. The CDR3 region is CASSVGSSTGNTEAFF. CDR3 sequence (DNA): TGTGCCAGCAGCGTAGGGTCCAGTACGGGGAACACTGAAGCTTTCTTT.

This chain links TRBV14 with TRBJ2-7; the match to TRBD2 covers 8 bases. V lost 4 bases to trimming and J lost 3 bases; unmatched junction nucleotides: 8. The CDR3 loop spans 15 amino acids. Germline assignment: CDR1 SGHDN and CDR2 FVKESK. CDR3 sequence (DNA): TGTGCCAGCAGCCTAGGGCCCGGGGGGGTCTACGAGCAGTACTTC. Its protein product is CASSLGPGGVYEQYF.

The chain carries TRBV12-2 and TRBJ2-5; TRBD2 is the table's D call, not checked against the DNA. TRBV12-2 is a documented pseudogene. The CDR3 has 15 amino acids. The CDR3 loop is CASRLGERDLETQYF. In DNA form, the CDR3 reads TGTGCAAGTCGCTTAGGGGAGCGAGATTTGGAGACCCAGTACTTC.

As DNA, the CDR3 is TGTGCCACCAGCAGAGGAGGGATGAGGGGGCTAAATCAGCCCCAGCATTTT. Its translation is CATSRGGMRGLNQPQHF. The chain links TRBV15 to TRBJ1-5, with 7 nucleotides matching TRBD1. Germline CDR1 LNHNV, CDR2 YYDKDF (reference sequence). J gave up 4 bases and V 1 base, and 10 bases lay outside the gene matches. CDR3 size: 17 residues.

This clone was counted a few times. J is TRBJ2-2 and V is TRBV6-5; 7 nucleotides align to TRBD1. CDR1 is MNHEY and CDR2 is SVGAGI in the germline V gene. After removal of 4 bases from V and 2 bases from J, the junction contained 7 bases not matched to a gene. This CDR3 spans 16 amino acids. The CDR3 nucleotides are TGTGCCAGCAGTTTCCTTGGGACAGCAAACACCGGGGAGCTGTTTTTT. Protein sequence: CASSFLGTANTGELFF.

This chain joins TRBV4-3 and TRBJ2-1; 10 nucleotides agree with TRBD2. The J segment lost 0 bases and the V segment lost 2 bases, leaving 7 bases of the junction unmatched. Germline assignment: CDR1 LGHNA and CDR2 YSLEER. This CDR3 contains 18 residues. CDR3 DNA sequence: TGCGCCAGCAGCCAACTAGCGGGAGAGGCGGTCTCCTACAATGAGCAGTTCTTC. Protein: CASSQLAGEAVSYNEQFF.

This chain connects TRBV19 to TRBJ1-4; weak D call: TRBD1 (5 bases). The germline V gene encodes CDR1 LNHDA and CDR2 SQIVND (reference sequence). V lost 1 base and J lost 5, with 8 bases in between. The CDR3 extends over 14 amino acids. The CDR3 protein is CASSIVGENEKLFF. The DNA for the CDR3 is TGTGCCAGTAGTATAGTAGGGGAAAATGAAAAACTGTTTTTT.

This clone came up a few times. The DNA for the CDR3 is TGTGCCAGCAGTCGATTGACAGGGCTTGGCGCTGGAAACACCATATATTTT. Protein product: CASSRLTGLGAGNTIYF. The chain combines TRBV28 with TRBJ1-3, with TRBD1 matching 7 bases. The trim removed 5 bases at V and 2 bases at J, leaving 12 bases unmatched. Germline assignment: CDR1 MDHEN and CDR2 SYDVKM. The CDR3 contains 17 residues.